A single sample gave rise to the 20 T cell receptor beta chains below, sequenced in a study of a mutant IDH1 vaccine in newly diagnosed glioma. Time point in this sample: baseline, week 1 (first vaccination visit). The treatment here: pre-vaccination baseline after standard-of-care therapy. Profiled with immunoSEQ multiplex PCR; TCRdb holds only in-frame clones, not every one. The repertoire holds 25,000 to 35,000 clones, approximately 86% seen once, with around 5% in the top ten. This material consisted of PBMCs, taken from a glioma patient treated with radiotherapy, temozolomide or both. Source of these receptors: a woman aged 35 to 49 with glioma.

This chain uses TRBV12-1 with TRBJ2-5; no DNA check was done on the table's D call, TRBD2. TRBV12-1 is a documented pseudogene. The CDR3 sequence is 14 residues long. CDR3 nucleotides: TGTGCCAGCAGCCCGGGACTAGCCGAAGAGACCCAGTACTTC. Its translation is CASSPGLAEETQYF.

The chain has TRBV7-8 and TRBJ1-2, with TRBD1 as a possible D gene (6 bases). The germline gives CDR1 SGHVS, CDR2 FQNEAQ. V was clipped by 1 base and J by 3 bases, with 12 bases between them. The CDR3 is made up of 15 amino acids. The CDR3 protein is CASSLGGTWDYGYTF. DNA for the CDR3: TGTGCCAGCAGCTTAGGAGGGACATGGGACTATGGCTACACCTTC.

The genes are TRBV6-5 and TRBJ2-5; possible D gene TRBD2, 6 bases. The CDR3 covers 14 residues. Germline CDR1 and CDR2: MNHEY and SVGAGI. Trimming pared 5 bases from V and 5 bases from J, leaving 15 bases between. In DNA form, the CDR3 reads TGTGCCAGCAGTACCGAGCGGGTTCTGGAGACCCAGTACTTC. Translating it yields CASSTERVLETQYF.

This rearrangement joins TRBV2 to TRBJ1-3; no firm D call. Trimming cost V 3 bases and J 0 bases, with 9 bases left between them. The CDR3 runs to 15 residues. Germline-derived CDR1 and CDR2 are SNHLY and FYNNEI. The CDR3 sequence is CASSDRGGSGNTIYF. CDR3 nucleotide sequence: TGTGCCAGCAGTGACCGGGGAGGCTCTGGAAACACCATATATTTT.

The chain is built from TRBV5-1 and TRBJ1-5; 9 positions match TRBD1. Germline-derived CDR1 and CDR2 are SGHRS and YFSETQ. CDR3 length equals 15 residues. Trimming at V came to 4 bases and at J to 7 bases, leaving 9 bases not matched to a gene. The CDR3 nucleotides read TGCGCCAGCAGCCTTTCGGGACAGGGATTCCAGCCCCAGCATTTT. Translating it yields CASSLSGQGFQPQHF. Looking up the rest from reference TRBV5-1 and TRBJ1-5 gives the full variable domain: KAGVTQTPRYLIKTRGQQVTLSCSPISGHRSVSWYQQTPGQGLQFLFEYFSETQRNKGNFPGRFSGRQFSNSRSEMNVSTLELGDSALYLCASSLSGQGFQPQHFGDGTRLSIL.

DNA for the CDR3: TGTGCCAGTAGTATATCTAGTGCCAAAAACATTCAGTACTTC. It encodes CASSISSAKNIQYF. The chain joins TRBV19 to TRBJ2-4; no clear D. The length of the CDR3 is 14 residues. V shed 2 bases and J shed 1 base, with 6 bases lying between them. Germline V gene sequence: CDR1 LNHDA, CDR2 SQIVND (reference sequence).

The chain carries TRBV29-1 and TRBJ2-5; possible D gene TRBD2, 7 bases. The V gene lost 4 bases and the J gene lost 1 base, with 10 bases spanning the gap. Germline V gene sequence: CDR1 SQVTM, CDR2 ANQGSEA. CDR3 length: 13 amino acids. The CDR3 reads CSVGGGGQETQYF. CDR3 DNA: TGCAGCGTTGGAGGGGGGGGCCAAGAGACCCAGTACTTC.

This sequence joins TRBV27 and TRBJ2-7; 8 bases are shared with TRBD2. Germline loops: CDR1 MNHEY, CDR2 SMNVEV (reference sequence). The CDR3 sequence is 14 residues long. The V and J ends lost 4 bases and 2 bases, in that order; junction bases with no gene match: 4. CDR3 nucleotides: TGTGCCAGCAGTTCACTAGCGGCGACCTACGAGCAGTACTTC. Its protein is CASSSLAATYEQYF.

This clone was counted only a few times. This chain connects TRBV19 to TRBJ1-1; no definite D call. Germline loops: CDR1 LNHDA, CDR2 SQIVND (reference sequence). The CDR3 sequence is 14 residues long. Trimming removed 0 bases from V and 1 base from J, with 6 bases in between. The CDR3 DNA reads TGTGCCAGTAGTATAGACACTAGGAACACTGAAGCTTTCTTT. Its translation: CASSIDTRNTEAFF.

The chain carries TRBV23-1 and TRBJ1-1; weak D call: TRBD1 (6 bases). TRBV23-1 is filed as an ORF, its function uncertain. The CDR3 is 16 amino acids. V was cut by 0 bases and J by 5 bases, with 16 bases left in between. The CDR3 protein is CASSQSRGAGGTEAFF. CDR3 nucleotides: TGCGCCAGCAGTCAATCGAGGGGGGCAGGAGGGACTGAAGCTTTCTTT.

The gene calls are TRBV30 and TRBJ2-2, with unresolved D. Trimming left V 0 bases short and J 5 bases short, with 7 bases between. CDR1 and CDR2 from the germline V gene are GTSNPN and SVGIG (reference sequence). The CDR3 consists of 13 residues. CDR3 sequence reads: CAWSVTATGELFF. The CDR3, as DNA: TGTGCCTGGAGTGTAACGGCTACCGGGGAGCTGTTTTTT.

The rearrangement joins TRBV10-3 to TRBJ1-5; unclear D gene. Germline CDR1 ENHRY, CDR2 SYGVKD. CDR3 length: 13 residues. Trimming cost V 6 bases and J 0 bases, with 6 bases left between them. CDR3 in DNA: TGTGCCATCAGCGGGTTTAGCAATCAGCCCCAGCATTTT. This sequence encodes CAISGFSNQPQHF.

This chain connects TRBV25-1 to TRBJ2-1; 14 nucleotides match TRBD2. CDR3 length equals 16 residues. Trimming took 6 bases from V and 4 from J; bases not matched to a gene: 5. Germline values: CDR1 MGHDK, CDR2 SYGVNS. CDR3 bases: TGTGCCAGCAGCGCTAGGACTAGCGGGAGGTACAATGAGCAGTTCTTC. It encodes CASSARTSGRYNEQFF. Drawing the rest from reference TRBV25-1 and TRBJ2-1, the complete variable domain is EADIYQTPRYLVIGTGKKITLECSQTMGHDKMYWYQQDPGMELHLIHYSYGVNSTEKGDLSSESTVSRIRTEHFPLTLESARPSHTSQYLCASSARTSGRYNEQFFGPGTRLTVL.

The CDR3: CSVGQGGTSGNTIYF. The CDR3 DNA reads as TGCAGCGTAGGACAGGGGGGTACCTCTGGAAACACCATATATTTT. The chain combines TRBV29-1 with TRBJ1-3; TRBD1 agrees at 10 bases. V dropped 6 bases and J dropped 0; count of bases not matched to a gene: 5. Germline V gene data show CDR1 as SQVTM and CDR2 as ANQGSEA. The CDR3 runs 15 residues.

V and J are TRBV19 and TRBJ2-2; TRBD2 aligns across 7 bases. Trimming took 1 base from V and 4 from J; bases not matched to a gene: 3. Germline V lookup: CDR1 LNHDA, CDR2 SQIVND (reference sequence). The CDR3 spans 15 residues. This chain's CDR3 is CASSIGGEGTGELFF. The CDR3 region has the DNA TGTGCCAGTAGTATAGGAGGGGAGGGCACCGGGGAGCTGTTTTTT.

CDR3 DNA: TGTGCCAGCAGCCAGCTTCCCCTAGGTGTCAAAAACATTCAGTACTTC. Protein product: CASSQLPLGVKNIQYF. The V call is TRBV14, the J call TRBJ2-4; D is unresolved. CDR1 SGHDN and CDR2 FVKESK come from the germline V gene. V was clipped by 3 bases and J by 3 bases, with 15 bases between them. This CDR3 has 16 amino acids.

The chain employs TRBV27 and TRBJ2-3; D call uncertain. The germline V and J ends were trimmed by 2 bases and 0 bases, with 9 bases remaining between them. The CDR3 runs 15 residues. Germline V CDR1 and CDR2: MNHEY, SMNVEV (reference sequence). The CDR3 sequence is CASSLMRGSTDTQYF. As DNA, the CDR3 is TGTGCCAGCAGTTTAATGCGCGGAAGCACAGATACGCAGTATTTT.

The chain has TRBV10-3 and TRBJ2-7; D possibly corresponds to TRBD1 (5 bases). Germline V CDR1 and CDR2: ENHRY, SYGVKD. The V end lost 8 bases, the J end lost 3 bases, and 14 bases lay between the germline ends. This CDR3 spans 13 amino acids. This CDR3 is CAIGQGLGYEQYF. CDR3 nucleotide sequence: TGTGCCATCGGTCAGGGTTTAGGCTACGAGCAGTACTTC.

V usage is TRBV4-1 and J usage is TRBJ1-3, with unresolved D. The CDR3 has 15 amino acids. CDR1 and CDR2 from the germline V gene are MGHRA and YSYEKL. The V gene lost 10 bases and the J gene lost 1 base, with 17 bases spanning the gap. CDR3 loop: CATMMVAGSGNTIYF. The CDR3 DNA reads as TGCGCCACCATGATGGTGGCCGGTTCTGGAAACACCATATATTTT.

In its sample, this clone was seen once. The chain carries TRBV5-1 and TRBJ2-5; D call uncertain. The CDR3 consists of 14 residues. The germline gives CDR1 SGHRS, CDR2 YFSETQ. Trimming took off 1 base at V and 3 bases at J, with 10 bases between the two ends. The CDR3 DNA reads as TGCGCCAGCAGCTTGCAAGGAAGCAAAGAGACCCAGTACTTC. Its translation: CASSLQGSKETQYF. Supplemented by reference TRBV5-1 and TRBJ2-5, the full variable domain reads KAGVTQTPRYLIKTRGQQVTLSCSPISGHRSVSWYQQTPGQGLQFLFEYFSETQRNKGNFPGRFSGRQFSNSRSEMNVSTLELGDSALYLCASSLQGSKETQYFGPGTRLLVL.